These T cell receptor beta chains were read from a single sample in a study of technical replicates of blood from several donors. Here immunoSEQ multiplex PCR was the method, and the copy in TCRdb shows in-frame clones only, minus some. Among 75,000 to 90,000 clones listed, around 95% were seen once. The sample was T cells isolated from PBMCs. Source of these receptors: a human donor in good health. CDR3s include the opening cysteine and the closing phenylalanine or tryptophan. D genes are given only for firm matches. Size is stated for part of the rows, as once, few or many counts, or as a class when the clone is expanded.

D	length	J	V	size	DNA	CDR3
.	14	TRBJ2-2	TRBV15	.	TGTGCCACCAGCAGAGTTAGCCACACCGGGGAGCTGTTTTTT	CATSRVSHTGELFF
.	12	TRBJ2-1	TRBV4-1	.	TGCGCCAGCAGCCAAGTAAACAATGAGCAGTTCTTC	CASSQVNNEQFF
.	14	TRBJ1-3	TRBV4-3	.	TGCGCCAGCAGGAGGGCGGGCTCTGGAAACACCATATATTTT	CASRRAGSGNTIYF
.	13	TRBJ1-5	TRBV27	.	TGTGCCAGCAGTTTATCGAGGGAACAGCCCCAGCATTTT	CASSLSREQPQHF
.	14	TRBJ1-2	TRBV6-1	.	TGTGCCAGCAGTGCCCCGGGGGGGGGTCGGGGCTACGCCTTC	CASSAPGGGRGYAF
.	17	TRBJ2-4	TRBV28	.	TGTGCCAGCAGTCTCTCCCCTGGGCAACTAGCCAAAAACATTCAGTACTTC	CASSLSPGQLAKNIQYF
TRBD2	15	TRBJ2-7	TRBV27	.	TGTGCCAGCAGTCGAACTAGCGGTGCGCCCTACGAGCAGTACTTC	CASSRTSGAPYEQYF
.	12	TRBJ2-7	TRBV19	.	TGTGCCAGTAGTAGGCACGACAACGAGCAGTACTTC	CASSRHDNEQYF
TRBD2	14	TRBJ2-7	TRBV2	.	TGTGCCAGCACTCCTAGCGGGAGAGGCGACGAGCAGTACTTC	CASTPSGRGDEQYF
TRBD1	14	TRBJ2-7	TRBV19	.	TGTGCCAGTAGTACCCGGGACAGGTTCTACGAGCAGTACTTC	CASSTRDRFYEQYF
TRBD2	16	TRBJ2-5	TRBV5-8	.	TGTGCCAGCAGCTTGGGGTTAGCGGGAGCCCAAGAGACCCAGTACTTC	CASSLGLAGAQETQYF
.	13	TRBJ2-2	TRBV30	.	TGTGCCTGGAGTGCAACAAGCACCGGGGAGCTGTTTTTT	CAWSATSTGELFF
TRBD2	18	TRBJ2-1	TRBV18	.	TGTGCCAGCTCACCTCTCCTGACTAGCGGGAGGGCAGCAAATGAGCAGTTCTTC	CASSPLLTSGRAANEQFF
.	19	TRBJ1-1	TRBV10-3	once	TGTGCCATCAGGACTCACCTACCGGGACTCCGGAGGGAGGGCACTGAAGCTTTCTTT	CAIRTHLPGLRREGTEAFF
.	13	TRBJ2-7	TRBV6-1	.	TGTGCCAGCAGGAAAAACAGGGCCGACGAGCAGTACTTC	CASRKNRADEQYF
.	14	TRBJ1-5	TRBV28	.	TGTGCCAGCAGTTTAAGAGACCCCTGGAGTCCCCAGCATTTT	CASSLRDPWSPQHF
TRBD2	19	TRBJ2-1	TRBV7-3	.	TGTGCCAGCAGCGACGGACTAGCGGGAGGGCCAGGATCCTACAATGAGCAGTTCTTC	CASSDGLAGGPGSYNEQFF
TRBD2	17	TRBJ2-7	TRBV7-8	.	TGTGCCAGCAGCTTAGGCAATCTAGCGGGCGGTATTTACGAGCAGTACTTC	CASSLGNLAGGIYEQYF
TRBD1	15	TRBJ1-5	TRBV19	once	TGTGCCAGTAGTAGAGGGGACAGGGAGTATCAGCCCCAGCATTTT	CASSRGDREYQPQHF
.	12	TRBJ2-1	TRBV2	.	TGTGCCAGCAGATACGACAGCAATGAGCAGTTCTTC	CASRYDSNEQFF
TRBD2	19	TRBJ2-4	TRBV5-1	.	TGCGCCAGCAGCCCCCCGGGACTAGCGGGATCCCTAGCCAAAAACATTCAGTACTTC	CASSPPGLAGSLAKNIQYF
TRBD2	16	TRBJ2-3	TRBV7-2	.	TGTGCCAGCAGCCCAGAGGGGAGGGCCTCGGCAGATACGCAGTATTTT	CASSPEGRASADTQYF
.	16	TRBJ1-4	TRBV4-3	.	TGCGCCAGCAGCCAAGACTTACCGGGACAAAGTGAAAAACTGTTTTTT	CASSQDLPGQSEKLFF
TRBD1	16	TRBJ1-4	TRBV19	few	TGTGCCAGTAGTATGGGGCTGGGACAGGGTTTTGAAAAACTGTTTTTT	CASSMGLGQGFEKLFF
.	13	TRBJ2-7	TRBV5-5	.	TGTGCCAGCAGCTTGGCTACAGTTTACGAGCAGTACTTC	CASSLATVYEQYF
TRBD1	18	TRBJ2-5	TRBV4-2	.	TGTGCCAGCAGCCAGTACGACCTCCGGGACAGGGTGGTAGAGACCCAGTACTTC	CASSQYDLRDRVVETQYF
.	15	TRBJ2-5	TRBV19	.	TGTGCCAGTAGTCGGATAAAACAGGCCAAAGAGACCCAGTACTTC	CASSRIKQAKETQYF
TRBD2	14	TRBJ2-1	TRBV11-2	.	TGTGCCAGCAGCAACACCGGGACTACCAATGAGCAGTTCTTC	CASSNTGTTNEQFF
.	14	TRBJ2-5	TRBV7-2	.	TGTGCCAGCAGCTTCCTCAGGGAGGCGGAGACCCAGTACTTC	CASSFLREAETQYF